Following are 26 T cell receptor beta chains from one sample sequenced in a study of PD-1 blockade in classical Hodgkin lymphoma. Each patient experienced a relapse that followed autologous stem cell transplantation, and brentuximab vedotin exposure varied. Libraries were prepared by immunoSEQ multiplex PCR; TCRdb keeps only in-frame clonotypes and omits some of them. The table lists 90,000 to 130,000 clones, 89% of them singletons. The source material was peripheral blood mononuclear cells (PBMCs), sampled before the second cycle of nivolumab. Receptors originate from a human donor with classical Hodgkin lymphoma.

The chain has TRBV28 and TRBJ2-7; tentatively, D is TRBD1 (6 bases). The CDR3 loop spans 16 amino acids. V lost 4 bases and J 3 bases, leaving 19 bases between the germline ends. The V gene's germline CDR1 is MDHEN and CDR2 SYDVKM. The CDR3 reads CASSWGKTGNRYEQYF. The CDR3 region has the DNA TGTGCCAGCAGTTGGGGCAAAACAGGGAACCGCTACGAGCAGTACTTC. Filled out from reference TRBV28 and TRBJ2-7, the complete variable domain reads DVKVTQSSRYLVKRTGEKVFLECVQDMDHENMFWYRQDPGLGLRLIYFSYDVKMKEKGDIPEGYSVSREKKERFSLILESASTNQTSMYLCASSWGKTGNRYEQYFGPGTRLTVT.

The rearrangement joins TRBV7-9 to TRBJ2-5; D is unresolved. The germline V gene has CDR1 SEHNR and CDR2 FQNEAQ (reference sequence). This CDR3 is built from 10 residues. Trimming pared 5 bases from V and 7 bases from J, leaving 5 bases between. CDR3 coding DNA: TGTGCCAGCAGCCCTGGGACCCAGTACTTC. Translation: CASSPGTQYF.

The J gene is TRBJ1-2, the V gene TRBV6-6, with D maybe TRBD1 (6 bases). Germline assignment: CDR1 MNHNY and CDR2 SVGAGI (reference sequence). The CDR3 extends over 15 amino acids. V was cut by 5 bases and J by 3 bases, with 16 bases left in between. Here the CDR3 reads CASSRPSTGDYGYTF. The DNA of the CDR3 is TGTGCCAGCAGTAGACCCTCGACAGGAGACTATGGCTACACCTTC.

V usage is TRBV7-2 and J usage is TRBJ1-5; no definite D call. The ends were cut back, 2 bases at V and 7 bases at J, with 9 bases in the middle. The CDR3 length is 13 residues. Per the germline V gene, CDR1 is SGHTA and CDR2 is FQGNSA. The CDR3: CASSLLFDQPQHF. Here the CDR3 DNA reads TGTGCCAGCAGCTTATTATTCGACCAGCCCCAGCATTTT.

The chain couples TRBV6-5 to TRBJ1-5; D ambiguous. There are 16 residues in the CDR3. The germline V gene has CDR1 MNHEY and CDR2 SVGAGI. V lost 4 bases and J 4 bases, leaving 17 bases between the germline ends. The CDR3 sequence: CASSFDIQAVNQPQHF. Here the CDR3 DNA reads TGTGCCAGCAGTTTTGATATCCAGGCGGTTAATCAGCCCCAGCATTTT.

This chain joins TRBV10-3 and TRBJ2-7, with TRBD2 identical over 10 bases. CDR3 size: 16 residues. In germline, CDR1 is ENHRY, CDR2 SYGVKD. With V trimmed by 3 bases and J by 2 bases, 7 bases remained unmatched. CDR3: CAISERGTSVAYEQYF. As DNA, the CDR3 is TGTGCCATCAGTGAAAGGGGGACTAGCGTTGCCTACGAGCAGTACTTC.

The chain uses TRBV6-5 and TRBJ1-3; D is uncertain. Per germline, CDR1 MNHEY and CDR2 SVGAGI. This CDR3 contains 14 residues. The V end lost 4 bases, the J end lost 0 bases, and 7 bases lay between the germline ends. CDR3 bases: TGTGCCAGCAGTTCACCACACTCTGGAAACACCATATATTTT. Translating it yields CASSSPHSGNTIYF.

V is TRBV5-6 and J is TRBJ1-2; no clear D gene. Trimming shortened V by 2 bases and J by 6 bases, and 5 bases separated the two germline ends. This CDR3 comprises 11 residues. From germline, CDR1 is SGHDT and CDR2 YYEEEE. The DNA for the CDR3 is TGTGCCAGCAGCTTACTCCATGGCTACACCTTC. As protein: CASSLLHGYTF.

This clone has a single count. The rearrangement links TRBV5-4 to TRBJ1-6; possible D gene TRBD1, 5 bases. In germline, CDR1 is SGHNT, CDR2 YYREEE (reference sequence). The CDR3 has 15 residues. V was cut by 4 bases and J by 9 bases, with 17 bases left in between. DNA of the CDR3: TGTGCCAGCAGCCTCGACCGGGTTCAGGGTTCACCCCTCCACTTT. Its translation: CASSLDRVQGSPLHF.

This clone was picked up one time. The J gene is TRBJ2-7, the V gene TRBV2; D is possibly TRBD2 (5 bases). Germline CDR1 and CDR2: SNHLY and FYNNEI. The CDR3 runs 15 residues. Between the trimmed V and J ends, which lost 5 bases and 2 bases, there was a span of 16 bases. Written as DNA, the CDR3 is TGTGCCAGCAGTAAGACTAACCTTTTACCCTACGAGCAGTACTTC. As protein: CASSKTNLLPYEQYF. Based on the CDR3 plus reference TRBV2 and TRBJ2-7, the full variable domain is EPEVTQTPSHQVTQMGQEVILRCVPISNHLYFYWYRQILGQKVEFLVSFYNNEISEKSEIFDDQFSVERPDGSNFTLKIRSTKLEDSAMYFCASSKTNLLPYEQYFGPGTRLTVT.

The V call is TRBV7-9, the J call TRBJ2-1; 10 nucleotides line up with TRBD2. The CDR3 is 19 amino acids. The V segment lost 5 bases and the J segment 5 bases; nucleotides outside the gene matches: 18. Germline V gene lookup returns CDR1 SEHNR and CDR2 FQNEAQ (reference sequence). The CDR3 sequence: CASSGGRLEAGGRNNEQFF. The CDR3 nucleotides read TGTGCCAGCAGCGGGGGGCGGCTTGAAGCGGGAGGGAGGAACAATGAGCAGTTCTTC.

This sequence joins TRBV21-1 and TRBJ2-3; the table's D call, TRBD2, has no DNA check behind it. TRBV21-1 is marked as a pseudogene. The CDR3 spans 11 residues. The CDR3 nucleotides read TGTGCCAGCAGCAAACGGGATACGCAGTATTTT. Its protein product is CASSKRDTQYF.

In this sample, this clone turned up once. V gene TRBV4-3 combines with J gene TRBJ2-7, with D perhaps assigned TRBD1 or TRBD2 (5 bases each). V was shortened by 0 bases and J by 0 bases, with 15 bases between the two germline ends. The CDR3 runs to 17 residues. CDR1 and CDR2 from the germline V gene are LGHNA and YSLEER. The CDR3: CASSQEVLWGNSYEQYF. CDR3 bases: TGCGCCAGCAGCCAAGAAGTGCTCTGGGGGAACTCCTACGAGCAGTACTTC.

The chain uses TRBV18 and TRBJ2-7; 13 nucleotides agree with TRBD2. CDR1 is KGHSH and CDR2 is LQKENI in the germline V gene. J was trimmed by 4 bases and V by 3 bases; bases with no gene match: 9. The length of the CDR3 is 17 residues. CDR3 in DNA: TGTGCCAGCTCACCGTCCGGACTAGCGGGAGTTAGGTACGAGCAGTACTTC. Encoded protein: CASSPSGLAGVRYEQYF.

The chain links TRBV28 to TRBJ2-1; 7 bases line up with TRBD2. With 6 bases clipped from V and 5 bases from J, the junction kept 10 bases outside the gene matches. Germline V gene sequence: CDR1 MDHEN, CDR2 SYDVKM. The CDR3 is 15 residues long. CDR3 sequence: CASRDQGGINNEQFF. CDR3 nucleotides: TGTGCCAGCAGGGATCAGGGAGGGATCAACAATGAGCAGTTCTTC.

For this clone: At one boundary the junction diverges from the germline segment, which might be a read error. The chain joins TRBV2 to TRBJ2-3, with 7 bases fitting TRBD2. The CDR3 extends over 14 amino acids. The germline V gene has CDR1 SNHLY and CDR2 FYNNEI. Here the CDR3 reads CAGSVGGSADTQYF. The CDR3 DNA is TGTGCCGGCAGTGTCGGCGGGAGCGCAGATACGCAGTATTTT.

This chain joins TRBV19 and TRBJ1-4; D may be TRBD1 (5 bases). Germline V gives CDR1 LNHDA, CDR2 SQIVND (reference sequence). This CDR3 comprises 13 residues. With 10 bases removed from V and 6 bases from J, the gap between germline ends came to 15 bases. The CDR3 DNA follows: TGTGCCACGGGCGCGGGGCGGTATGAAAAACTGTTTTTT. It codes for CATGAGRYEKLFF.

The rearrangement joins TRBV7-2 to TRBJ2-7; D remains ambiguous. The CDR3 has 13 amino acids. V lost 0 bases to trimming and J lost 1 base, with 4 bases between them. From germline, CDR1 is SGHTA and CDR2 FQGNSA. The CDR3 sequence: CASSLARSYEQYF. CDR3 coding DNA: TGTGCCAGCAGCTTAGCGCGGTCCTACGAGCAGTACTTC.

This clone appeared once. The J gene is TRBJ2-7, the V gene TRBV6-1; D uncertain. This CDR3 has 12 residues. V lost 6 bases and J lost 7, with 13 bases in between. CDR1 is MNHNS, CDR2 SASEGT, per germline. CDR3 amino acids: CASRSASLEQYF. In DNA, the CDR3 is TGTGCCAGCAGGTCAGCCAGTCTAGAGCAGTACTTC.

This chain joins TRBV5-4 and TRBJ2-3, with 7 bases aligning to TRBD2. This CDR3 is 15 amino acids long. Germline CDR1 SGHNT, CDR2 YYREEE (reference sequence). After removal of 0 bases from V and 3 bases from J, the junction contained 4 bases not matched to a gene. In nucleotides, the CDR3 is TGTGCCAGCAGCTTGGCTGGCGGGAGAACAGATACGCAGTATTTT. Protein product: CASSLAGGRTDTQYF.

The J gene is TRBJ2-1, the V gene TRBV11-3; no firm D call. The CDR3 is 13 residues long. Trimming shortened V by 1 base and J by 7 bases, and 8 bases separated the two germline ends. CDR1 and CDR2 (germline): SGHNT, YENEEA. CDR3 sequence (DNA): TGTGCCAGCAGCTTAGCAGCCGGAAATGAGCAGTTCTTC. Its protein product is CASSLAAGNEQFF.

The genes are TRBV9 and TRBJ1-1; 8 bases fit TRBD1. Germline V gives CDR1 SGDLS, CDR2 YYNGEE. With 3 bases clipped from V and 9 bases from J, the junction kept 13 bases outside the gene matches. CDR3 size: 15 residues. Written as DNA, the CDR3 is TGTGCCAGCAGCGCTGACAGGGGTCAAGGGCGCCAAGCTTTCTTT. This codes for CASSADRGQGRQAFF.

CDR3 residues: CASSPYGGYNEQFF. The CDR3 region has the DNA TGTGCCAGCAGTCCCTACGGGGGCTACAATGAGCAGTTCTTC. This chain links TRBV27 with TRBJ2-1; D is possibly TRBD2 (6 bases). The V end was cut by 5 bases, the J end by 3 bases, with 11 bases between. The CDR3 runs 14 residues. CDR1 and CDR2 (germline): MNHEY, SMNVEV (reference sequence).

This chain connects TRBV14 to TRBJ2-1; the match to TRBD1 covers 12 bases. The V segment lost 5 bases and the J segment 9 bases; nucleotides outside the gene matches: 8. The CDR3 has 15 amino acids. Germline loops: CDR1 SGHDN, CDR2 FVKESK. CDR3 DNA sequence: TGTGCCAGCAGCTGGGGACAGGGGGCTTTGGGTGAGCAGTTCTTC. Translated: CASSWGQGALGEQFF. Looking up the rest from reference TRBV14 and TRBJ2-1 gives the full variable domain: EAGVTQFPSHSVIEKGQTVTLRCDPISGHDNLYWYRRVMGKEIKFLLHFVKESKQDESGMPNNRFLAERTGGTYSTLKVQPAELEDSGVYFCASSWGQGALGEQFFGPGTRLTVL.

This chain joins TRBV4-2 and TRBJ2-1, with 8 bases matching TRBD2. The CDR3 contains 13 residues. Germline V gene lookup returns CDR1 LGHNA and CDR2 YNFKEQ. J lost 7 bases, V lost 4 bases, and 3 bases had no gene match. The DNA of the CDR3 is TGTGCCAGCAGCCCGGGGGGGCCAAATGAGCAGTTCTTC. This encodes CASSPGGPNEQFF.

Comments on this clone: Other DNA sequences within the sample encode an identical CDR3. The chain couples TRBV29-1 to TRBJ2-7, with D unresolved. The germline V and J ends were trimmed by 2 bases and 2 bases, with 7 bases remaining between them. The V gene's germline CDR1 is SQVTM and CDR2 ANQGSEA. CDR3 length: 12 amino acids. CDR3 sequence: CSVESGTYEQYF. The CDR3 DNA is TGCAGCGTTGAATCGGGCACCTACGAGCAGTACTTC.